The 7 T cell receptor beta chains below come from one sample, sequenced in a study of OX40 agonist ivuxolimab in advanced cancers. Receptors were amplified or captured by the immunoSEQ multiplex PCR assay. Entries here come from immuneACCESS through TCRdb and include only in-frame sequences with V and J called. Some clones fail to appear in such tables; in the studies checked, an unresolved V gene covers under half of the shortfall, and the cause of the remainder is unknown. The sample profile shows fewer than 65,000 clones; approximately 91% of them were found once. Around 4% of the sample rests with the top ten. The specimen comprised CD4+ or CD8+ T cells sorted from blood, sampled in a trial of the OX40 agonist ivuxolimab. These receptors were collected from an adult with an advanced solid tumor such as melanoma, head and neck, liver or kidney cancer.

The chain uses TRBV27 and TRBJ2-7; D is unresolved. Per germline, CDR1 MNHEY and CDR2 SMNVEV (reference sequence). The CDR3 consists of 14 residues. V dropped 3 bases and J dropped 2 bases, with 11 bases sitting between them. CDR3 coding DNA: TGTGCCAGCAGTTTGGGCGCTTGGGCCTACGAGCAGTACTTC. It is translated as CASSLGAWAYEQYF.

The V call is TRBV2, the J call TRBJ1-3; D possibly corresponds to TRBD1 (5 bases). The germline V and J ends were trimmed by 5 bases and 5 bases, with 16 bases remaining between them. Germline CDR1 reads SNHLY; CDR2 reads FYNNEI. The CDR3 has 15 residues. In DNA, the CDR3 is TGTGCCAGCAGTCCTCCGACAGTCGACAGAAACACCATATATTTT. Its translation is CASSPPTVDRNTIYF.

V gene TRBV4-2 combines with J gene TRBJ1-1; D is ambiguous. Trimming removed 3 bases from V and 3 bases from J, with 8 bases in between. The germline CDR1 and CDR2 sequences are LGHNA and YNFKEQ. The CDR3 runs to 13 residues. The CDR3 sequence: CASSQEKYTEAFF. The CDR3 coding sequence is TGTGCCAGCAGCCAGGAGAAATACACTGAAGCTTTCTTT.

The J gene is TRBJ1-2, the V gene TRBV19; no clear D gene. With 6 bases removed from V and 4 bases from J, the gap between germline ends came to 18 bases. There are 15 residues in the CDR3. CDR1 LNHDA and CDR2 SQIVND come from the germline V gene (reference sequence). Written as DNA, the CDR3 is TGTGCCAGTAGCCCCGGGCCTAAAACTTCCTATGGCTACACCTTC. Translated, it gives CASSPGPKTSYGYTF.

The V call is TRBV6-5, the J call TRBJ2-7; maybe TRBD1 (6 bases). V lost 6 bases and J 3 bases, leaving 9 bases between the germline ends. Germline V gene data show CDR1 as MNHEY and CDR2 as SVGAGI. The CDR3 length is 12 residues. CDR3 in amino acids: CASSLQGYEQYV. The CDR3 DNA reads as TGTGCCAGCAGCTTACAGGGCTACGAGCAGTACGTC.

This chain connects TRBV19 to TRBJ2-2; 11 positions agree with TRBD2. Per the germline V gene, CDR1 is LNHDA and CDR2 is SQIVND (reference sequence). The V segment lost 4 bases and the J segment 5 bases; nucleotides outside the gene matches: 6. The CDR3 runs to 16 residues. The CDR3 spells CASSTLAGGGTGELFF. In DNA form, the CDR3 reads TGTGCCAGTAGTACCTTAGCGGGAGGGGGTACCGGGGAGCTGTTTTTT.

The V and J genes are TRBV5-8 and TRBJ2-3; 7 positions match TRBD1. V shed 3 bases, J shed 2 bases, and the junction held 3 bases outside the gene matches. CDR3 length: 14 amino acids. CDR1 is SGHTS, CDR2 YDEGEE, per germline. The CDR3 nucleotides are TGTGCCAGCAGCTGGGACAGAGACACAGATACGCAGTATTTT. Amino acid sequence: CASSWDRDTDTQYF.